A selection of T cell receptor beta chains follows, all from one sample in a study of blood T cell repertoires in COVID-19. Assay: immunoSEQ multiplex PCR; the TCRdb copy retains only in-frame clones and omits some. Of around 110,000 clones listed, about nine tenths are singletons. Source material: peripheral blood. The source of these receptors is a man aged 35 to 55 with acute or convalescent COVID-19. Both conserved end residues are part of each CDR3. The D gene is left open where the match is weak. Only part of the rows carry a size: once, few, many, or a class if the clone is expanded.

J gene	D gene	clone size	V gene	CDR3 protein	CDR3 DNA
TRBJ2-5	.	.	TRBV12-3/TRBV12-4	CASSSGTRETQYF	TGTGCCAGCAGTTCGGGAACCAGGGAGACCCAGTACTTC
TRBJ2-1	TRBD1	.	TRBV6-5	CASSQDRGRVEQFF	TGTGCCAGCAGTCAGGACAGGGGGCGGGTTGAGCAGTTCTTC
TRBJ1-2	TRBD1	.	TRBV30	CAWSGPGQGALRGGYTF	TGTGCCTGGAGCGGTCCGGGACAGGGGGCGCTTAGGGGTGGCTACACCTTC
TRBJ2-1	TRBD2	.	TRBV29-1	CSVDVAGGGNEQFF	TGCAGCGTTGACGTAGCGGGAGGGGGCAATGAGCAGTTCTTC
TRBJ1-1	.	.	TRBV5-5	CASRFELFTEAFF	TGTGCCAGCAGATTCGAGCTATTCACTGAAGCTTTCTTT
TRBJ2-1	.	.	TRBV6-2/TRBV6-3	CASSLLRGNEQFF	TGTGCCAGCAGTCTCTTGAGGGGGAATGAGCAGTTCTTC
TRBJ2-2	TRBD2	.	TRBV4-1	CASSPRLGLADLNTGELFF	TGCGCCAGCAGCCCAAGATTGGGACTAGCGGACTTAAACACCGGGGAGCTGTTTTTT
TRBJ1-5	.	.	TRBV19	CASRNQGYSNQPQHF	TGTGCCAGTAGAAACCAGGGATATAGCAATCAGCCCCAGCATTTT
TRBJ2-5	.	once	TRBV5-1	CASSPPEGMETQYF	TGCGCCAGCAGCCCGCCGGAGGGGATGGAGACCCAGTACTTC
TRBJ1-1	TRBD1	.	TRBV5-1	CASRQGQGVTEAFF	TGCGCCAGCAGACAAGGACAGGGGGTCACTGAAGCTTTCTTT
TRBJ2-2	.	.	TRBV5-1	CASSLVGGELFF	TGCGCCAGCAGCTTGGTCGGCGGGGAGCTGTTTTTT